A single sample gave rise to the 2 T cell receptor beta chains below, sequenced in a study of blood T cell repertoires in COVID-19. Sequencing was performed with immunoSEQ multiplex PCR; in TCRdb, only in-frame clones are kept and a portion is missing. The sample consists of hundreds of thousands of clones, around nine tenths of them appearing once. The sample taken for sequencing was peripheral blood. These receptors were taken from a woman aged 18-29 years who had recovered from COVID-19.

The chain carries TRBV4-3 and TRBJ2-3, with 8 bases aligning to TRBD2. The CDR3 is made up of 16 amino acids. Germline CDR1 reads LGHNA; CDR2 reads YSLEER. The V and J ends lost 1 base and 0 bases, in that order; junction bases with no gene match: 3. This CDR3 is CASSQGVAGSTDTQYF. The CDR3 DNA sequence: TGCGCCAGCAGCCAAGGGGTAGCGGGGAGCACAGATACGCAGTATTTT.

This chain joins TRBV15 and TRBJ2-2; 7 nucleotides align to TRBD1. Germline V lookup: CDR1 LNHNV, CDR2 YYDKDF (reference sequence). CDR3 length: 14 residues. Losses at the gene ends were 7 bases for V and 0 bases for J; bases not matched to a gene: 2. CDR3 DNA: TGTGCCACCACAGGGACAGCGAACACCGGGGAGCTGTTTTTT. Amino acid sequence: CATTGTANTGELFF. The full variable domain, its missing parts supplied by reference TRBV15 and TRBJ2-2, is DAMVIQNPRYQVTQFGKPVTLSCSQTLNHNVMYWYQQKSSQAPKLLFHYYDKDFNNEADTPDNFQSRRPNTSFCFLDIRSPGLGDTAMYLCATTGTANTGELFFGEGSRLTVL.